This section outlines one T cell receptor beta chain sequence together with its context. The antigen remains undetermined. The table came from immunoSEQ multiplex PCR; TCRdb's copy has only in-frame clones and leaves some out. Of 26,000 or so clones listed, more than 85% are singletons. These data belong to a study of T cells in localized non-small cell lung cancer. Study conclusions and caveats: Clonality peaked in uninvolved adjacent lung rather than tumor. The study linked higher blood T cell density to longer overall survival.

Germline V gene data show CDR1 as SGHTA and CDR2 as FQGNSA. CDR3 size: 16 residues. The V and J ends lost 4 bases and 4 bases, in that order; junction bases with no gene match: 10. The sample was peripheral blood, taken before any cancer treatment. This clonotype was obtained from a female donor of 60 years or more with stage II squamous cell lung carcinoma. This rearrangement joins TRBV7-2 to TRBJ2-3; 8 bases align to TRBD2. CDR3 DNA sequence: TGTGCCAGCAGCTCGTTAGGTGGCGGGGGGTCAGATACGCAGTATTTT. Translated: CASSSLGGGGSDTQYF. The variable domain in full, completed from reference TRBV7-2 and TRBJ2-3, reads GAGVSQSPSNKVTEKGKDVELRCDPISGHTALYWYRQSLGQGLEFLIYFQGNSAPDKSGLPSDRFSAERTGGSVSTLTIQRTQQEDSAVYLCASSSLGGGGSDTQYFGPGTRLTVL.